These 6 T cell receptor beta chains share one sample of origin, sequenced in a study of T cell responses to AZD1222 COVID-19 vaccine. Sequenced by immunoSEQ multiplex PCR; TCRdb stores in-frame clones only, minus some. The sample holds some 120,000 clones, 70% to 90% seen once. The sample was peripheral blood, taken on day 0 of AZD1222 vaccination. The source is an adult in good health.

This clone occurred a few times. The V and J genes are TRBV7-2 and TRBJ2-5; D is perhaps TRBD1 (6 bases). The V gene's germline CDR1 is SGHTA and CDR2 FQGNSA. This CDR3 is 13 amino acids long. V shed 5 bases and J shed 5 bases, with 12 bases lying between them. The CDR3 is CASSKQGRETQYF. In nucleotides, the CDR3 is TGTGCCAGCAGCAAACAGGGTCGGGAGACCCAGTACTTC.

The CDR3 loop is CAWSGEGLYEQYF. The DNA for the CDR3 is TGTGCCTGGAGTGGAGAGGGCCTCTACGAGCAGTACTTC. This chain uses TRBV30 with TRBJ2-7, with a tentative D call TRBD2 (5 bases). Trimming left V 1 base short and J 3 bases short, with 10 bases between. Per the germline V gene, CDR1 is GTSNPN and CDR2 is SVGIG (reference sequence). This CDR3 has 13 residues.

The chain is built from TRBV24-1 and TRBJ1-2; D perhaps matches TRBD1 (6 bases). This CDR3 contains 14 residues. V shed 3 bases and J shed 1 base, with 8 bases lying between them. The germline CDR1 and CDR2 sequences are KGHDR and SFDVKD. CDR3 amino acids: CATSDLDSNYGYTF. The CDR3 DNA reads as TGTGCCACCAGTGATCTGGACAGTAACTATGGCTACACCTTC.

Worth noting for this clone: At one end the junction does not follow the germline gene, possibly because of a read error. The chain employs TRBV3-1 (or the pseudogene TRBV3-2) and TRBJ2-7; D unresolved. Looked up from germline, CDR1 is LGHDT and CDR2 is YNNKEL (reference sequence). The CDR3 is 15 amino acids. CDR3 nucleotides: TGTGCCAGCAGCCAAGATGCGACGGCCTCCCACGAGCAGTACTTC. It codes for CASSQDATASHEQYF.

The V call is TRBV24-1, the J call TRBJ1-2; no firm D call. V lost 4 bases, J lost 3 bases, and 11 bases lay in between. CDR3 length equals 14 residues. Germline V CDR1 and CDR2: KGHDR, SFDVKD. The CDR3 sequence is CATSDPTTDYGYTF. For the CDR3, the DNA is TGTGCCACCAGTGACCCGACAACGGACTATGGCTACACCTTC.

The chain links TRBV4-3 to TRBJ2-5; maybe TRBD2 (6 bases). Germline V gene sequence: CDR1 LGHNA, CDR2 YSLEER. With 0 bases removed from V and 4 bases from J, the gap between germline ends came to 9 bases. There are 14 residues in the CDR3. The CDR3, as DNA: TGCGCCAGCAGCCAAGATGGGGGAGGAGAGACCCAGTACTTC. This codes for CASSQDGGGETQYF.